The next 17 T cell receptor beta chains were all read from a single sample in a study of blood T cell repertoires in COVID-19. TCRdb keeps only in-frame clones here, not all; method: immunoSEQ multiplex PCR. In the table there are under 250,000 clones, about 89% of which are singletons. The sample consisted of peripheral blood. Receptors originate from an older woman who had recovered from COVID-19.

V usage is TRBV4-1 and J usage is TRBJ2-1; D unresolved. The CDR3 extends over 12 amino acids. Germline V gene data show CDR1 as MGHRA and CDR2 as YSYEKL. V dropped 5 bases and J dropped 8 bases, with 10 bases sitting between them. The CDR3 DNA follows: TGCGCCAGCAGCTATGTAGCCGATGAGCAGTTCTTC. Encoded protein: CASSYVADEQFF.

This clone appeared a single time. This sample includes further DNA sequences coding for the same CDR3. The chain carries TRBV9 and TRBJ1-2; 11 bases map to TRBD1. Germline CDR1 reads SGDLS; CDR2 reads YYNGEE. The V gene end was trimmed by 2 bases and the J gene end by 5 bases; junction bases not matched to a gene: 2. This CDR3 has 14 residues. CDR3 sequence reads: CASSVGTGGYGYTF. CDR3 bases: TGTGCCAGCAGCGTGGGGACAGGGGGTTATGGCTACACCTTC.

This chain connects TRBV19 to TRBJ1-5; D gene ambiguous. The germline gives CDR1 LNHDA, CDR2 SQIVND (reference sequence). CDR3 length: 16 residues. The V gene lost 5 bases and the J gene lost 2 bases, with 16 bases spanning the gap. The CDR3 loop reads CASSPTRGGRNQPQHF. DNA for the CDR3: TGTGCCAGTAGTCCCACACGGGGAGGGCGCAATCAGCCCCAGCATTTT.

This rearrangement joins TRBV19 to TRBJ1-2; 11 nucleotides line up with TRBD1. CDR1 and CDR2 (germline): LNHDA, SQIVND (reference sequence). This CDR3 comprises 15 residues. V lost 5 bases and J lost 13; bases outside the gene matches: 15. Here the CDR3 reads CASSSPQDRGRGGTF. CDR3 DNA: TGTGCCAGTAGTTCCCCCCAGGACAGGGGGCGTGGTGGCACCTTC.

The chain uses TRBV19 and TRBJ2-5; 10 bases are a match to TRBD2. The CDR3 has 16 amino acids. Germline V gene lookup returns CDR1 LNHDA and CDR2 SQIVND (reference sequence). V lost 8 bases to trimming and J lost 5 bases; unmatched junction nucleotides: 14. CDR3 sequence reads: CASSDRVAGGRETQYF. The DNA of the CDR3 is TGTGCCAGTTCGGACAGGGTAGCGGGGGGCCGGGAGACCCAGTACTTC.

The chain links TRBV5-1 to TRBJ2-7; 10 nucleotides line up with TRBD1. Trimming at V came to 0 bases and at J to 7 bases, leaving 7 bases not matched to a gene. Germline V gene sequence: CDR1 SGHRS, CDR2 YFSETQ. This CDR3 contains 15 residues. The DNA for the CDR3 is TGCGCCAGCAGCTTGGAACCGGGACAGGGGCATGAGCAGTACTTC. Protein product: CASSLEPGQGHEQYF. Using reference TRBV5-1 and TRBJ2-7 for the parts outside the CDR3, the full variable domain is KAGVTQTPRYLIKTRGQQVTLSCSPISGHRSVSWYQQTPGQGLQFLFEYFSETQRNKGNFPGRFSGRQFSNSRSEMNVSTLELGDSALYLCASSLEPGQGHEQYFGPGTRLTVT.

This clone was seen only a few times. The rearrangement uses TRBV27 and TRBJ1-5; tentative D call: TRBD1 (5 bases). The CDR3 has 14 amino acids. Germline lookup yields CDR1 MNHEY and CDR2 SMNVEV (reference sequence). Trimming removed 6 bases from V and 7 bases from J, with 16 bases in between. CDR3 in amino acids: CASSLTGGLQPQHF. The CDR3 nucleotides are TGTGCCAGCAGCCTTACGGGGGGATTGCAGCCCCAGCATTTT.

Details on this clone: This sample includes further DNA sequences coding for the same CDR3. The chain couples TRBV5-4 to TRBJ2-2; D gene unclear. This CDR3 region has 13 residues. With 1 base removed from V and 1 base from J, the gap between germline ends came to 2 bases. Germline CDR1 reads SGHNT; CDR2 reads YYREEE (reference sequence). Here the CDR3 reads CASSLQNTGELFF. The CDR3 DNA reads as TGTGCCAGCAGCTTGCAGAACACCGGGGAGCTGTTTTTT.

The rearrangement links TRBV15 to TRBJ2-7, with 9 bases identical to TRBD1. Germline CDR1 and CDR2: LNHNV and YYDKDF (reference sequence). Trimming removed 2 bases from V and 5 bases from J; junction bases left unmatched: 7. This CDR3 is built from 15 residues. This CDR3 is CATSRSGTGPHEQYF. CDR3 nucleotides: TGTGCCACCAGCAGATCGGGGACAGGGCCCCACGAGCAGTACTTC.

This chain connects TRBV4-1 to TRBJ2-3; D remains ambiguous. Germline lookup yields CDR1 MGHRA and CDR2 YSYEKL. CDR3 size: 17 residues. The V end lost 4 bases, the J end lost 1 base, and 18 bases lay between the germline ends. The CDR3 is CASSRSPTVTRTDTQYF. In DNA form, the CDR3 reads TGCGCCAGCAGCCGGTCCCCGACTGTTACCCGCACAGATACGCAGTATTTT.

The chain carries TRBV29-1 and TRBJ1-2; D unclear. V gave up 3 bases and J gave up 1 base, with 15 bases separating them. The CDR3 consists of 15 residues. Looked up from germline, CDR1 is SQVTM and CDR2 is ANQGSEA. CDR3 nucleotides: TGCAGCGTTGACCCAGAGGAGGGAAATAACTATGGCTACACCTTC. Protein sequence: CSVDPEEGNNYGYTF.

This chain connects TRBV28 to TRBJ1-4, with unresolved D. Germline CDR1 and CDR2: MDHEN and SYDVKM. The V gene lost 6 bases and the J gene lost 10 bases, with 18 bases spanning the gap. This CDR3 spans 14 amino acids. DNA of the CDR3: TGTGCCAGCAGAAATACAGCTGATTCTGGAAAACTGTTTTTT. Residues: CASRNTADSGKLFF.

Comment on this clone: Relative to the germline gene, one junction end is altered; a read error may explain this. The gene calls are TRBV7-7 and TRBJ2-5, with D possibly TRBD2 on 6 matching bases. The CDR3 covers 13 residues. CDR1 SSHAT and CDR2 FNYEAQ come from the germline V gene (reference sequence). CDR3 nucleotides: TGTGCTAGCAGCCCCCGGGAGAAGGGGACCCAGTACTTC. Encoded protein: CASSPREKGTQYF.

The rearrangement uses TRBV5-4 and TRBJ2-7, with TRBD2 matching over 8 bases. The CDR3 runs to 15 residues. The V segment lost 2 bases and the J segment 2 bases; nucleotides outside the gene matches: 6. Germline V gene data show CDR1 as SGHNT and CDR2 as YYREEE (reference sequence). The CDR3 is CASSFSSSGPYEQYF. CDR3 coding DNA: TGTGCCAGCAGCTTTTCGTCTAGCGGGCCCTACGAGCAGTACTTC.

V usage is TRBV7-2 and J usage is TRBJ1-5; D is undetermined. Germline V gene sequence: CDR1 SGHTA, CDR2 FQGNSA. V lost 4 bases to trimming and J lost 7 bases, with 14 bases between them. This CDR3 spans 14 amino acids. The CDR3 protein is CASSWAPDIQPQHF. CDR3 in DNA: TGTGCCAGCAGCTGGGCCCCCGATATCCAGCCCCAGCATTTT.

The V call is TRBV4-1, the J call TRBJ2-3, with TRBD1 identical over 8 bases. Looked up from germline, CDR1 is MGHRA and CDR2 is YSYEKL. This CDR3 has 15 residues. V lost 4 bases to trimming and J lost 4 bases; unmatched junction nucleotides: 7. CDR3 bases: TGCGCCAGCAGCCCAGGACAGGGCGTCGCAGATACGCAGTATTTT. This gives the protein CASSPGQGVADTQYF.

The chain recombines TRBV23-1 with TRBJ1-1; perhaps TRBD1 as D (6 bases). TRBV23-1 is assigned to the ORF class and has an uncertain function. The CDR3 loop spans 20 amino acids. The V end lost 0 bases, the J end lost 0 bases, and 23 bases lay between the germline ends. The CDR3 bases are TGCGCCAGCAGTCAATCGTACGAGGGGGACCGAGCGAAAATGAACACTGAAGCTTTCTTT. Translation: CASSQSYEGDRAKMNTEAFF.